This is a list of T cell receptor beta chains from one sample in a study of cytomegalovirus exposure and HLA in healthy donors. The protocol was immunoSEQ multiplex PCR, while the TCRdb copy is restricted to in-frame clones and leaves out a portion. The table has over 200,000 clones, about 86% seen once; the top ten hold around 3%. The sequenced material came from PBMCs. The receptor set was obtained from a woman aged 18-35 years in good health and CMV-seronegative. Each CDR3 is given with its conserved first and last residue. The order of the fields is D gene, CDR3 length, clone size, J gene, V gene, CDR3 protein, CDR3 DNA. A D gene is named only where the DNA matches it firmly. For some rows the clone size is stated as once, few or many, or as a class when expanded; others skip it.

>TRBD2|18|NA|TRBJ2-2|TRBV5-1
CASSLADLGGFHTGELFF
TGCGCCAGCAGCTTGGCAGACTTGGGGGGGTTTCACACCGGGGAGCTGTTTTTT
>NA|13|NA|TRBJ2-7|TRBV27
CASARRSGYEQYF
TGTGCCAGTGCGAGACGTTCAGGATACGAGCAGTACTTC
>TRBD2|16|NA|TRBJ2-7|TRBV5-4
CASSLGGTSGSYEQYF
TGTGCCAGCAGCTTGGGGGGGACTAGCGGGAGTTACGAGCAGTACTTC
>NA|14|once|TRBJ1-5|TRBV6-1
CASSEPAGHQPQHF
TGTGCCAGCAGTGAGCCGGCAGGTCATCAGCCCCAGCATTTT
>NA|15|NA|TRBJ2-7|TRBV5-1
CASSVGDRDLKEQYF
TGCGCCAGCAGCGTGGGGGATAGGGACTTAAAAGAGCAGTACTTC
>NA|12|once|TRBJ2-6|TRBV19
CASNLAANVLTF
TGTGCCAGTAATTTGGCGGCCAACGTCCTGACTTTC
>TRBD1|13|NA|TRBJ1-2|TRBV5-1
CASSLAGQYGYTF
TGCGCCAGCAGCTTGGCGGGACAGTATGGCTACACCTTC
>TRBD1|15|NA|TRBJ1-1|TRBV19
CASSNRGSGATEAFF
TGTGCCAGTAGTAACAGGGGCTCGGGTGCCACTGAAGCTTTCTTT
>TRBD2|14|NA|TRBJ2-1|TRBV29-1
CSVKLAGSYNEQFF
TGCAGCGTTAAGCTAGCGGGCTCCTACAATGAGCAGTTCTTC
>NA|14|NA|TRBJ2-7|TRBV6-1
CASSYGQLTYEQYF
TGTGCCAGCAGTTATGGACAGTTGACCTACGAGCAGTACTTC
>NA|13|NA|TRBJ1-2|TRBV7-3
CASSPGGYEGYTF
TGTGCCAGCAGCCCGGGAGGGTACGAAGGCTACACCTTC
>NA|15|NA|TRBJ2-3|TRBV9
CASSLDWPSTDTQYF
TGTGCCAGCAGCTTGGACTGGCCTAGCACAGATACGCAGTATTTT
>NA|13|once|TRBJ2-7|TRBV5-4
CASSQPDSYEQYF
TGTGCCAGCAGCCAACCTGACAGCTACGAGCAGTACTTC
>TRBD1|15|NA|TRBJ1-2|TRBV28
CASQGPGGAFYGYTF
TGTGCCAGCCAAGGGCCAGGGGGCGCTTTCTATGGCTACACCTTC
>TRBD2|17|NA|TRBJ2-1|TRBV4-1
CASSKWIAGDSYNEQFF
TGCGCCAGCAGCAAATGGATAGCGGGTGACTCCTACAATGAGCAGTTCTTC
>NA|14|few|TRBJ2-4|TRBV19
CASSREGAPDIQYF
TGTGCCAGTAGCCGGGAGGGGGCCCCGGACATTCAGTACTTC
>NA|16|NA|TRBJ2-7|TRBV14
CASSQDAAGWSNEQYF
TGTGCCAGCAGCCAAGATGCGGCGGGTTGGTCCAACGAGCAGTACTTC
>TRBD1|15|NA|TRBJ2-1|TRBV28
CASRTGTAKYNEQFF
TGTGCCAGCAGAACCGGGACAGCCAAATACAATGAGCAGTTCTTC
>NA|15|few|TRBJ2-5|TRBV15
CATSRDLLPGETQYF
TGTGCCACCAGCAGAGATCTGCTGCCAGGAGAGACCCAGTACTTC
>NA|16|NA|TRBJ2-3|TRBV7-9
CASRPGDRSETDTQYF
TGTGCCAGCCGCCCCGGGGATCGGAGCGAGACAGATACGCAGTATTTT
>TRBD1|15|NA|TRBJ2-7|TRBV11-2
CASSSTGTGHSEQYF
TGTGCCAGCAGCTCGACCGGGACAGGGCACTCCGAGCAGTACTTC
>TRBD2|16|NA|TRBJ2-3|TRBV27
CASSPWTSGYTDTQYF
TGTGCCAGCAGTCCGTGGACTAGCGGGTACACAGATACGCAGTATTTT
>NA|14|NA|TRBJ2-1|TRBV5-1
CASRGAGIYNEQFF
TGCGCCAGCAGAGGGGCAGGTATCTACAATGAGCAGTTCTTC